This T cell receptor (beta chain) was observed in a study of blood T cells in healthy people across ages. For the study at large: Capturing about one barcoded beta molecule per two T cells was achieved by template switching.

V lost 3 bases, J lost 0 bases, and 4 bases stayed unmatched. CDR1 is MGHRA and CDR2 is YSYEKL in the germline V gene. This CDR3 spans 15 amino acids. For the second PCR, which ran for 7 to 11 cycles, a sample-barcoded 5' primer and a J-beta primer mix were used. A 12-random-nucleotide template-switch adaptor tagged each cDNA molecule. Using its own MiXCR run on the 5' RACE reads, TCRdb lists one record per CDR3 protein. The table shows 800,000 to 950,000 distinct CDR3 sequences, with 36% occurring only once. This clonotype was seen only a few times. This chain uses TRBV4-1 with TRBJ1-1; the match to TRBD1 covers 7 bases. Material for sequencing was blood. The clonotype was recovered from a man between 18 and 29 years old in good health. CDR3 region: CASSHGTELNTEAFF. CDR3 in DNA: TGCGCCAGCAGCCACGGGACAGAGCTGAACACTGAAGCTTTCTTT.